The 11 T cell receptor beta chains in this list originate from one sample, sequenced in a study of T-cell reconstitution after alpha-beta-depleted transplantation in children. The library targeted TCRbeta and was prepared with unique molecular identifiers. Using its own MiXCR run on the PCR reads, TCRdb lists one record per CDR3 protein. This sample yields approximately 430,000 distinct CDR3 sequences, of which about 17% are seen a single time; around 30% belongs to the top ten. Sequencing used PBMCs, mostly from graft donor cells, obtained 360 days after TCRalphabeta/CD19-depleted stem cell transplant. These receptors came from a boy in the first two years of life who had a stem cell transplant for Wiskott-Aldrich syndrome, so the T cells may come from the graft donor.

This sequence joins TRBV5-1 and TRBJ2-1; 7 nucleotides line up with TRBD2. The ends lost 0 bases at V and 8 bases at J; junction bases unmatched: 8. Germline V gene lookup returns CDR1 SGHRS and CDR2 YFSETQ. CDR3 length equals 15 residues. The chain's CDR3 is CASSLVDDGRYEQFF. The CDR3 nucleotides are TGCGCCAGCAGCTTGGTGGACGACGGGAGGTATGAGCAGTTCTTC.

The chain links TRBV5-1 to TRBJ2-1; D assignment may be TRBD1 or TRBD2 (6 bases each). V was cut by 2 bases and J by 6 bases, with 9 bases left in between. The V gene's germline CDR1 is SGHRS and CDR2 YFSETQ. The CDR3 spans 13 residues. The CDR3 DNA reads TGCGCCAGCAGCTTAGGGGGACTCAATGAGCAGTTCTTC. It codes for CASSLGGLNEQFF.

The J gene is TRBJ2-1, the V gene TRBV5-1; 7 nucleotides match TRBD2. Looked up from germline, CDR1 is SGHRS and CDR2 is YFSETQ. V lost 2 bases to trimming and J lost 9 bases; unmatched junction nucleotides: 17. This CDR3 is 17 amino acids long. Here the CDR3 DNA reads TGCGCCAGCAGCTTAGGTGTCGGGGCGGGAGTAAACGGTGAGCAGTTCTTC. Translating gives CASSLGVGAGVNGEQFF.

About this clonotype itself: The junction departs from the called germline gene at one end, perhaps through a read error. This chain joins TRBV5-1 and TRBJ2-1; no clear D gene. CDR1 and CDR2 from the germline V gene are SGHRS and YFSETQ. The CDR3 has 16 amino acids. The CDR3 coding sequence is TGCGCCAGCAGCTTGGCCATCTCACCCTCCCACAATGAGCAGTTCTTC. The encoded protein is CASSLAISPSHNEQFF.

The rearrangement links TRBV29-1 to TRBJ2-5, with TRBD1 matching over 10 bases. Germline V lookup: CDR1 SQVTM, CDR2 ANQGSEA. CDR3 size: 13 residues. The junction had 7 bases not matched to a gene; V was cut back by 7 bases and J by 5 bases. The CDR3 loop reads CSAGTGAQETQYF. The CDR3 coding sequence is TGCAGCGCCGGGACAGGGGCGCAGGAGACCCAGTACTTC.

V is TRBV7-2 and J is TRBJ2-5; possible D gene TRBD2, 5 bases. The V gene's germline CDR1 is SGHTA and CDR2 FQGNSA. The length of the CDR3 is 14 residues. Trimming took off 4 bases at V and 4 bases at J, with 13 bases between the two ends. The CDR3 sequence is CASSSRPRGETQYF. CDR3 sequence (DNA): TGTGCCAGCAGCTCTCGGCCCCGGGGAGAGACCCAGTACTTC.

This clonotype was seen a handful of times. The genes are TRBV25-1 and TRBJ2-5; D is ambiguous. The CDR3 contains 11 residues. Germline V CDR1 and CDR2: MGHDK, SYGVNS. V was clipped by 4 bases and J by 4 bases, with 4 bases between them. DNA of the CDR3: TGTGCCAGCAGTGCTCGAGAGACCCAGTACTTC. Translation: CASSARETQYF.

This clonotype was counted only a few times. The V gene is TRBV29-1, the J gene TRBJ1-4; perhaps TRBD1 as D (5 bases). This CDR3 is built from 13 residues. The germline V gene has CDR1 SQVTM and CDR2 ANQGSEA. V lost 1 base, J lost 10 bases, and 13 bases lay in between. CDR3 nucleotide sequence: TGCAGCGTTGAAGGGACAACGGGCGGAAAACTGTTTTTT. This translates into CSVEGTTGGKLFF. The complete variable domain, with remaining parts taken from reference TRBV29-1 and TRBJ1-4, reads SAVISQKPSRDICQRGTSLTIQCQVDSQVTMMFWYRQQPGQSLTLIATANQGSEATYESGFVIDKFPISRPNLTFSTLTVSNMSPEDSSIYLCSVEGTTGGKLFFGSGTQLSVL.

DNA for the CDR3: TGCGCCAGCAGTGAGTCCGGGGACAGGGGTGGCGAGCAGTACTTC. Translation: CASSESGDRGGEQYF. This chain links TRBV10-1 with TRBJ2-7; 10 positions match TRBD1. The CDR3 sequence is 15 residues long. Germline values: CDR1 WNHNN, CDR2 SYGVQD (reference sequence). The ends lost 0 bases at V and 6 bases at J; junction bases unmatched: 5.

The gene calls are TRBV5-1 and TRBJ1-6; tentatively, D is TRBD1 (5 bases). Trimming cost V 0 bases and J 8 bases, with 9 bases left between them. Germline V gene sequence: CDR1 SGHRS, CDR2 YFSETQ. CDR3 length: 14 residues. CDR3 DNA: TGCGCCAGCAGCTTGGATGCAGGGTATTCACCCCTCCACTTT. It translates to CASSLDAGYSPLHF. The variable domain in full, with the rest retrieved from reference TRBV5-1 and TRBJ1-6, is KAGVTQTPRYLIKTRGQQVTLSCSPISGHRSVSWYQQTPGQGLQFLFEYFSETQRNKGNFPGRFSGRQFSNSRSEMNVSTLELGDSALYLCASSLDAGYSPLHFGNGTRLTVT.

The rearrangement joins TRBV7-2 to TRBJ2-7, with a tentative D call TRBD1 (5 bases). The CDR3 sequence is 16 residues long. CDR1 is SGHTA, CDR2 FQGNSA, per germline. V lost 8 bases and J lost 0, with 20 bases in between. CDR3 loop: CASSPHTGWSSYEQYF. The CDR3 DNA reads TGTGCCAGCTCCCCCCACACAGGCTGGAGCTCCTACGAGCAGTACTTC.